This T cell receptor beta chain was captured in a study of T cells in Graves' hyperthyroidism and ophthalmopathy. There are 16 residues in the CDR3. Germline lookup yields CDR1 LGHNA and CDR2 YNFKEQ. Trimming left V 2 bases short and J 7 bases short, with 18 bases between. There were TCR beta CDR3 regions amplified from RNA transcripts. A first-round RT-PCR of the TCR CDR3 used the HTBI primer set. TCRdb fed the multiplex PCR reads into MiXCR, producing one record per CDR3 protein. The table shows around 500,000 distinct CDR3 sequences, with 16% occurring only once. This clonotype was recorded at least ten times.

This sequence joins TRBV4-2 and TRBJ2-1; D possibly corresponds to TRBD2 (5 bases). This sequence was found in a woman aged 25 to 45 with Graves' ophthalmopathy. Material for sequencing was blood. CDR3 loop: CASSQSFSAGGNEQFF. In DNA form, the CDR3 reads TGTGCCAGCAGCCAATCGTTTAGCGCAGGTGGTAATGAGCAGTTCTTC.